These 6 T cell receptor beta chains were sequenced from one sample in a study of graft-versus-host responses after intestinal transplantation. Profiled with immunoSEQ multiplex PCR; TCRdb holds only in-frame clones, not every one. This sample has 84,000 or so clones; over 75% occur once, and the top ten carry roughly 7.3%. The antigens of these receptors remain unknown. The material was unstimulated CD8+ T cells sorted from spleen or lymph node cells, obtained before transplant. These receptors were collected from a human donor who was the organ donor for an intestinal transplant.

This clone has more than one count but fewer than ten. The chain uses TRBV7-3 and TRBJ2-1; the D is unclear. The CDR3 sequence is 13 residues long. The germline V gene has CDR1 SGHTA and CDR2 FQGTGA. Trimming took off 1 base at V and 10 bases at J, with 11 bases between the two ends. The CDR3 nucleotides read TGTGCCAGCAGCTTAATACAACTATCAGAGCAGTTCTTC. Its protein is CASSLIQLSEQFF.

V gene TRBV28 combines with J gene TRBJ1-2; no clear D. Germline V lookup: CDR1 MDHEN, CDR2 SYDVKM. This CDR3 has 13 amino acids. V lost 6 bases and J 0 bases, leaving 8 bases between the germline ends. The CDR3 sequence: CASRDLANYGYTF. The CDR3, as DNA: TGTGCCAGCAGGGACCTAGCTAACTATGGCTACACCTTC.

The V gene is TRBV30, the J gene TRBJ1-5, with TRBD1 identical over 7 bases. Germline values: CDR1 GTSNPN, CDR2 SVGIG (reference sequence). The CDR3 has 15 amino acids. Trimming took 3 bases from V and 0 from J; bases not matched to a gene: 5. In DNA, the CDR3 is TGTGCCTGGAGCGGGGACAGCAATAGCAATCAGCCCCAGCATTTT. Translating it yields CAWSGDSNSNQPQHF.

J is TRBJ1-1 and V is TRBV10-3; perhaps TRBD1 as D (6 bases). Per germline, CDR1 ENHRY and CDR2 SYGVKD. The CDR3 has 15 amino acids. The germline V and J ends were trimmed by 6 bases and 1 base, with 15 bases remaining between them. In DNA, the CDR3 is TGTGCCATCAGGAGAACGGGAGGGGGGAACACTGAAGCTTTCTTT. Translating it yields CAIRRTGGGNTEAFF.

The chain uses TRBV28 and TRBJ1-6; D is uncertain. From germline, CDR1 is MDHEN and CDR2 SYDVKM. Trimming pared 1 base from V and 7 bases from J, leaving 11 bases between. This CDR3 region has 15 residues. The CDR3 is CASSLFRELNSPLHF. The CDR3 DNA reads TGTGCCAGCAGTTTATTCCGTGAGCTAAATTCACCCCTCCACTTT.

The rearrangement uses TRBV5-4 and TRBJ1-3; no clear D gene. CDR1 and CDR2 from the germline V gene are SGHNT and YYREEE (reference sequence). V shed 0 bases and J shed 1 base, with 5 bases lying between them. This CDR3 has 14 amino acids. CDR3 DNA sequence: TGTGCCAGCAGCTTGGGGGGTTCTGGAAACACCATATATTTT. Its protein product is CASSLGGSGNTIYF.